The rows below give T cell receptor beta chains drawn from one sample of a study of TIL therapy for anti-PD-1-resistant metastatic lung cancer. The assay was immunoSEQ multiplex PCR, and TCRdb's table has in-frame clones only and misses some. The sample has about 2,200 clones, nearly 75% seen once; the top ten hold 16%. Sample: tumor tissue, taken at baseline. The receptors here all came from a person aged 30 to 80 with non-small cell lung cancer. Some clones in this sample may be carry-over from other donors' samples. The CDR3 runs from the conserved cysteine through the conserved F or W. The D gene is left open where the match is weak. Size is stated for part of the rows, as once, few or many counts, or as a class when the clone is expanded.

TRBJ2-3 TRBV5-1 TRBD2 NA TGCGCCAGCAGCTTGCTTACCGGGACTAGCAGCACAGATACGCAGTATTTT CASSLLTGTSSTDTQYF
TRBJ1-1 TRBV6-6 NA few TGTGCCAGCAGTTCCCAGGACAGTCCGAACACTGAAGCTTTCTTT CASSSQDSPNTEAFF
TRBJ1-5 TRBV2 NA NA TGTGCCAGCACTCCGGAAGGGCAGGTTAGTCAGCCCCAGCATTTT CASTPEGQVSQPQHF
TRBJ2-6 TRBV5-1 NA NA TGCGCCAGCAGCTTGGGGGGACCCTCCAACGTCCTGACTTTC CASSLGGPSNVLTF
TRBJ1-4 TRBV19 NA NA TGTGCCAGTAGTGGGTCAGAAAAACTGTTTTTT CASSGSEKLFF
TRBJ1-2 TRBV18 NA NA TGTGCCAGCTCTCCACCCCAGGGGCAGGGTGGCTACACCTTC CASSPPQGQGGYTF
TRBJ2-1 TRBV2 TRBD2 few TGTGCCAGCAGTGAGCCCCGGGGGGGGGCCCCCAATGAGCAGTTCTTC CASSEPRGGAPNEQFF
TRBJ1-1 TRBV11-2 NA NA TGTGCCAGCAGCGCGGCTCAGAACACTGAAGCTTTCTTT CASSAAQNTEAFF
TRBJ1-5 TRBV7-9 NA NA TGTGCCAGCAGCTCCGGAAGTCAGCCCCAGCATTTT CASSSGSQPQHF
TRBJ2-2 TRBV27 NA NA TGTGCCAGCAGTTTAGACAGGAACACCGGGGAGCTGTTTTTT CASSLDRNTGELFF
TRBJ1-1 TRBV2 NA NA TGTGCCAGCAGTGAGAATTGGGGCACTGAAGCTTTCTTT CASSENWGTEAFF
TRBJ1-1 TRBV7-8 NA once TGTGCCAGCAGCCGTGATTCTAACACTGAAGCTTTCTTT CASSRDSNTEAFF
TRBJ2-6 TRBV18 TRBD1 NA TGTGCCAGCTCACAATTTCCGGGACAGGTTTTCTCTGGGGCCAACGTCCTGACTTTC CASSQFPGQVFSGANVLTF
TRBJ2-6 TRBV13 TRBD2 few TGTGCCAGCAGCGGCGGGGGGGACGTTGACTCTGGGGCCAACGTCCTGACTTTC CASSGGGDVDSGANVLTF
TRBJ1-4 TRBV7-8 TRBD1 NA TGTGCCAGCAGCCCCCGGGGACAGCTGAATGAAAAACTGTTTTTT CASSPRGQLNEKLFF
TRBJ2-3 TRBV29-1 TRBD2 NA TGCAGCGTTGGAGGGACTAGCGGGACCTCTAGCACAGATACGCAGTATTTT CSVGGTSGTSSTDTQYF
TRBJ1-2 TRBV4-2 NA once TGTGCCAGCAGCCAACCTAGTGGGCAGGAAGGGGTTTATGGCTACACCTTC CASSQPSGQEGVYGYTF
TRBJ2-5 TRBV10-3 TRBD2 NA TGTGCCATCAGTGCCCCGGGACTAGCGGGGGCCGAGACCCAGTACTTC CAISAPGLAGAETQYF
TRBJ1-1 TRBV2 NA NA TGTGCCAGCAGTGAACCCAACACTGAAGCTTTCTTT CASSEPNTEAFF
TRBJ2-3 TRBV19 NA NA TGTGCCAGTAGTATGACGGCTGCCCGAGATACGCAGTATTTT CASSMTAARDTQYF
TRBJ2-5 TRBV5-1 TRBD2 NA TGCGCCAGCAGCCTGATACCGGGACTAGCGGGGGGGCTGCAAGAGACCCAGTACTTC CASSLIPGLAGGLQETQYF
TRBJ1-5 TRBV30 TRBD1 NA TGTGCCTGGGACAGGGGGGCAGCACAGCCCCAGCATTTT CAWDRGAAQPQHF
TRBJ1-5 TRBV7-9 NA few TGTGCCAGCAGCTTAGAGACAGACAATCAGCCCCAGCATTTT CASSLETDNQPQHF
TRBJ2-1 TRBV7-3 TRBD2 few TGTGCCAGCAGCTTATCGTCTAGCGGAGGGAGTGAGCAGTTCTTC CASSLSSSGGSEQFF
TRBJ2-1 TRBV30 TRBD2 large TGTGCCAGCGAACTAGCGGATTACAATGAGCAGTTCTTC CASELADYNEQFF
TRBJ2-7 TRBV5-4 TRBD2 NA TGTGCCAGCAGCTCGGGACTAGCGGGAGTCTACGAGCAGTACTTC CASSSGLAGVYEQYF
TRBJ1-2 TRBV6-6 NA NA TGTGCCAGCAGTTACGAGGGGTCCCTTTCGCGGGGCTACACCTTC CASSYEGSLSRGYTF
TRBJ2-7 TRBV18 TRBD1 NA TGTGCCAGCTCACCAGGGCAGGGGGTCACCTACGAGCAGTACTTC CASSPGQGVTYEQYF
TRBJ1-1 TRBV18 TRBD1 NA TGTGCCAGCTCACCACGACAGGGGGCTGGCACTGAAGCTTTCTTT CASSPRQGAGTEAFF
TRBJ2-1 TRBV4-1 NA large TGCGCCAGCCACGGAGGGGACAATGAGCAGTTCTTC CASHGGDNEQFF
TRBJ1-1 TRBV29-1 NA NA TGCAGCGTTGAATGGGGGAACACTGAAGCTTTCTTT CSVEWGNTEAFF
TRBJ2-1 TRBV19 TRBD2 once TGTGCCAGTAGTATGATAGCGGGAATCAATGAGCAGTTCTTC CASSMIAGINEQFF
TRBJ1-1 TRBV19 TRBD1 NA TGTGCCAGTAACAGTGGGACACAGGGGGACACTGAAGCTTTCTTT CASNSGTQGDTEAFF
TRBJ1-5 TRBV19 TRBD1 large TGTGCCAGTTCTCGGGACGGACAGGGGGCTTATCAGCCCCAGCATTTT CASSRDGQGAYQPQHF
TRBJ2-1 TRBV5-4 NA large TGTGCCAGCAGCTTGGGCGGTGGTGAGCAGTTCTTC CASSLGGGEQFF
TRBJ2-5 TRBV6-5 TRBD2 NA TGTGCCAGCAGTTACACGGGGGGACTAATCCAAGAGACCCAGTACTTC CASSYTGGLIQETQYF
TRBJ2-1 TRBV14 TRBD1 few TGTGCCAGCAGCCCCGGACAGGCTACCTACAATGAGCAGTTCTTC CASSPGQATYNEQFF
TRBJ1-2 TRBV4-3 TRBD1 once TGCGCCAGCAGCCAAGACGGGGACAGCCTATTGAATGGCTACACCTTC CASSQDGDSLLNGYTF
TRBJ1-2 TRBV15 TRBD1 large TGTGCCACCCAAGCACGACGGGACAGGCGCTATGGCTACACCTTC CATQARRDRRYGYTF
TRBJ2-7 TRBV11-1 NA few TGTGCCAGCAGCTCCCTCGCGGTGAACTCGTACGAGCAGTACTTC CASSSLAVNSYEQYF
TRBJ1-2 TRBV28 NA few TGTGCCAGCAGTGGGAACTATGGCTACACCTTC CASSGNYGYTF
TRBJ1-2 TRBV29-1 NA NA TGCAGCGTTGTAGTATGGGACACCGCTAACTATGGCTACACCTTC CSVVVWDTANYGYTF
TRBJ1-1 TRBV5-6 TRBD1 NA TGTGCCAGCAGCTTGAATCGGGACAGGGCGTACGCCACTGAAGCTTTCTTT CASSLNRDRAYATEAFF
TRBJ2-7 TRBV11-3 NA NA TGTGCCAGCAGCTTGGGTTACAGGGCCCCCTACGAGCAGTACTTC CASSLGYRAPYEQYF
TRBJ1-3 TRBV14 NA NA TGTGCCAGCAGCCGAGATTTTAGACGGGTTGGAAACACCATATATTTT CASSRDFRRVGNTIYF
TRBJ2-1 TRBV27 TRBD1 NA TGTGCCAGCGCTCGGGACAGGGGCAACTACAATGAGCAGTTCTTC CASARDRGNYNEQFF
TRBJ1-3 TRBV7-6 NA once TGTGCCAGCAGCTTACCCCCGCGGGGAAACACCATATATTTT CASSLPPRGNTIYF
TRBJ1-2 TRBV4-3 NA NA TGCGCCAGCAGCCAAGATCGGGCAGGGGCCACTAACTATGGCTACACCTTC CASSQDRAGATNYGYTF
TRBJ2-2 TRBV5-1 TRBD2 NA TGCGCCAGCAGCTTGGTGGCTAGCGGGGGATACACCGGGGAGCTGTTTTTT CASSLVASGGYTGELFF
TRBJ2-1 TRBV4-3 TRBD2 NA TGCGCCAGCAGCCAAGTAGTGGGTAGCGGGAGAAGAAATGAGCAGTTCTTC CASSQVVGSGRRNEQFF
TRBJ2-3 TRBV11-2 NA NA TGTGCCAGCAGCTTAGCGGGAGCCACTCGGGATACGCAGTATTTT CASSLAGATRDTQYF
TRBJ1-5 TRBV9 TRBD1 few TGTGCCAGCAGCTGGACAGGGGAACCCAATCAGCCCCAGCATTTT CASSWTGEPNQPQHF
TRBJ2-7 TRBV28 TRBD1 few TGTGCCAGCAGCCACAACAAAGCTCCGGGACAGGGGGAGTATTTTTCATTTGAGCAGTACTTC CASSHNKAPGQGEYFSFEQYF